The rows below give T cell receptor beta chains drawn from one sample of a study of cytomegalovirus exposure and HLA in healthy donors. Only in-frame clones appear in the TCRdb table, and some are missing; sequencing was by immunoSEQ multiplex PCR. Of over 110,000 clones listed, about three quarters are singletons. Sequenced sample: PBMCs. The receptor source for this set is a woman in her 40s in good health and CMV-seronegative. Each CDR3 is given with its conserved first and last residue. A D gene is named only where the DNA matches it firmly. Rows give clone size only sometimes, using once, few, many, or a class for an expanded clone.

D gene	V gene	clone size	J gene	CDR3 DNA	CDR3 protein
TRBD1	TRBV5-1	.	TRBJ1-1	TGCGCCAGCAGCTTGCAGCAGGGGGCGAACACTGAAGCTTTCTTT	CASSLQQGANTEAFF
.	TRBV7-8	.	TRBJ1-2	TGTGCCAGCAGCTTAGCCCAGAACTATGGCTACACCTTC	CASSLAQNYGYTF
.	TRBV19	.	TRBJ1-5	TGTGCCAGTAGTATAGAGGCAGGAACTCGTTTGGCCCAGCATTTT	CASSIEAGTRLAQHF
.	TRBV21-1	.	TRBJ2-3	TGTGCCAGCAGGCCGGGACAGGGGGACGCAGATACGCAGTATTTT	CASRPGQGDADTQYF
.	TRBV25-1	.	TRBJ1-1	TGTGCCAGCATCGGAACCGAGGGTACTGAAGCTTTCTTT	CASIGTEGTEAFF
TRBD1	TRBV7-8	.	TRBJ1-1	TGTGCCAGCAGCTTACAGGGGGCGTACAGTGAGGCTTTCTTT	CASSLQGAYSEAFF
TRBD1	TRBV19	.	TRBJ1-1	TGTGCCACTACTCAAACAGGGGGAGCCACTGAAGCTTTCTTT	CATTQTGGATEAFF
TRBD2	TRBV18	.	TRBJ2-1	TGTGCCAGCTCACCCAAGGGAGGGATTCTCGATGAGCAGTTCTTC	CASSPKGGILDEQFF
.	TRBV28	.	TRBJ1-5	TGTGCCAGCAGCACCCGAGGTGGCAATCAGCCCCAGCATTTT	CASSTRGGNQPQHF
TRBD1	TRBV2	.	TRBJ2-2	TGTGCCAGCAGTGCTGGGACAGGGGACACCGGGGAGCTGTTTTTT	CASSAGTGDTGELFF
TRBD2	TRBV6-4	.	TRBJ2-1	TGTGCCAGCAGTGACCACTACTACAAACTAGCGAATGAGCAGTTCTTC	CASSDHYYKLANEQFF
TRBD1	TRBV6-5	many	TRBJ1-3	TGTGCCAGCAGACAACAGGGGACCTGGAGAAACACCATATATTTT	CASRQQGTWRNTIYF
TRBD1	TRBV2	.	TRBJ1-2	TGTGCCAGCTCAACAGGGGTCTACTATGGCTACACCTTC	CASSTGVYYGYTF
.	TRBV7-9	.	TRBJ2-6	TGTGCCAGCAGCTTAGACAGTCACCTCTCTGGGGCCAACGTCCTGACTTTC	CASSLDSHLSGANVLTF
TRBD1	TRBV4-2	.	TRBJ1-1	TGTGCCAGCAGCCAGGGACAGGCCGATAACACTGAAGCTTTCTTT	CASSQGQADNTEAFF